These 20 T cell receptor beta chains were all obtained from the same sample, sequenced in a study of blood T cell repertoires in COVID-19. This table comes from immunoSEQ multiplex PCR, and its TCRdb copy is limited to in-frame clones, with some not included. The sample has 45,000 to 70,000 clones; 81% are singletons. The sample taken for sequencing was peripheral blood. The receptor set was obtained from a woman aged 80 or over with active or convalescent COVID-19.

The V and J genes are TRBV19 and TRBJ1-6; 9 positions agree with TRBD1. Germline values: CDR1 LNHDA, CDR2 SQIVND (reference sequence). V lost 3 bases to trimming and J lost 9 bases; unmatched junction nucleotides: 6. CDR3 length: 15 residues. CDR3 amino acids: CASSIPGTGSSPLHF. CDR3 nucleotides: TGTGCCAGTAGTATTCCGGGGACAGGGAGTTCACCCCTCCACTTT.

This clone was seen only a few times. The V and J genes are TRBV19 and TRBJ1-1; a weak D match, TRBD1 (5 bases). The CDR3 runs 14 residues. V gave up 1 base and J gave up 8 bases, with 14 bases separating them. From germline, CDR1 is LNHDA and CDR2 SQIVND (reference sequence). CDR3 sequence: CASSIVGWTTEAFF. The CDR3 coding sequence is TGTGCCAGTAGTATAGTTGGGTGGACAACAGAAGCTTTCTTT.

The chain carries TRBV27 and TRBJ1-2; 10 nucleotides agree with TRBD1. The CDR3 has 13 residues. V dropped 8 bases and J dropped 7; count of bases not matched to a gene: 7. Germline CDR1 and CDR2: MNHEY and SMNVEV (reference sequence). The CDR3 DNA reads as TGTGCCAGCGGACGGACAGGGGGATTTGGCTACACCTTC. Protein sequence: CASGRTGGFGYTF.

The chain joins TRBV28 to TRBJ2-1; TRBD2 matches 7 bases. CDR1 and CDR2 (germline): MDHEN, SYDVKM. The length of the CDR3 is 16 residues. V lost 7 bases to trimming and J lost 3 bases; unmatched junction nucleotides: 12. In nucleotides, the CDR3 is TGTGCCAGCACTCCGACCGGCGGGACTAACTACAATGAGCAGTTCTTC. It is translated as CASTPTGGTNYNEQFF. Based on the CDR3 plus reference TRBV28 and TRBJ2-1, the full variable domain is DVKVTQSSRYLVKRTGEKVFLECVQDMDHENMFWYRQDPGLGLRLIYFSYDVKMKEKGDIPEGYSVSREKKERFSLILESASTNQTSMYLCASTPTGGTNYNEQFFGPGTRLTVL.

CDR3 sequence (DNA): TGTGCCAGTAGTATAGCAGGGGCAAACGAGCAGTACTTC. Translation gives CASSIAGANEQYF. This sequence joins TRBV19 and TRBJ2-7; tentative D call: TRBD1 (6 bases). The germline V and J ends were trimmed by 1 base and 5 bases, with 9 bases remaining between them. This CDR3 contains 13 residues. Germline V gene lookup returns CDR1 LNHDA and CDR2 SQIVND (reference sequence).

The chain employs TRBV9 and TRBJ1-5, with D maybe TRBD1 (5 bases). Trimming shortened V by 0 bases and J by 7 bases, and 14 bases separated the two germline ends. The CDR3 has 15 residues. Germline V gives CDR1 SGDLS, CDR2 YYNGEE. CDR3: CASSVGGGTAQPQHF. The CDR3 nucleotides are TGTGCCAGCAGCGTAGGGGGGGGTACCGCCCAGCCCCAGCATTTT.

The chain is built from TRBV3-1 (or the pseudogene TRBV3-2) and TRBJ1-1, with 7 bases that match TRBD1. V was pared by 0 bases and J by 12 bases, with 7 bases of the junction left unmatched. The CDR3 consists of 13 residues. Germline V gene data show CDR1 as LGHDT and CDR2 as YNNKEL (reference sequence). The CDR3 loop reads CASSQDGGGASFF. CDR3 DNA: TGTGCCAGCAGCCAAGATGGAGGGGGCGCTTCTTTCTTT.

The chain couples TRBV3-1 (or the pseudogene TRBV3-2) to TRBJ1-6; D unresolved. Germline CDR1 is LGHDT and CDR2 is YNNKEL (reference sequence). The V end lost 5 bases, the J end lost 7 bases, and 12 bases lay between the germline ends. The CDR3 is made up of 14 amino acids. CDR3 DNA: TGTGCCAGCAGCAGCGGACCGACGAATTCACCCCTCCACTTT. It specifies CASSSGPTNSPLHF.

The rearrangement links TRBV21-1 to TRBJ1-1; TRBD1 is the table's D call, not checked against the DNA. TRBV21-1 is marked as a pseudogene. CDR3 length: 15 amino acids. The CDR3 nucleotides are TGTGCCAGCAGGACTGGACGACAGACGAACACTGAAGCTTTCTTT. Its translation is CASRTGRQTNTEAFF.

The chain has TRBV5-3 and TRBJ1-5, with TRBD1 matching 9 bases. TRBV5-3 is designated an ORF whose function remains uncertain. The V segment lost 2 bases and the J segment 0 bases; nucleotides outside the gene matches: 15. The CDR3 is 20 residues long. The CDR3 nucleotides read TGTGCCAGAAGCTTTCCCCCTTCCGGGACAGGGATTTATAGCAATCAGCCCCAGCATTTT. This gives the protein CARSFPPSGTGIYSNQPQHF.

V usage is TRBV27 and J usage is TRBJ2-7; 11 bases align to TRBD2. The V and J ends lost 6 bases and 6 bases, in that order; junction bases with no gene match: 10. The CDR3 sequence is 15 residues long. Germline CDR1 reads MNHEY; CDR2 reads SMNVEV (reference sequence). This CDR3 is CASSQSSGGLLEQYF. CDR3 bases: TGTGCCAGCAGCCAGTCTAGCGGGGGGCTACTCGAGCAGTACTTC.

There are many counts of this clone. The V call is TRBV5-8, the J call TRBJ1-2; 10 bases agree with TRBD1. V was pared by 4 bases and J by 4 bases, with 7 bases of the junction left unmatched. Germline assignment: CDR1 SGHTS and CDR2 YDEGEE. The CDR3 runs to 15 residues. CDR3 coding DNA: TGTGCCAGCAGCCCCCGGACAGGGGGTCTCTATGGCTACACCTTC. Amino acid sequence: CASSPRTGGLYGYTF.

The CDR3 reads CASSMSSVATNEKLFF. CDR3 DNA sequence: TGTGCCAGCAGTATGTCGTCGGTGGCAACTAATGAAAAACTGTTTTTT. The V gene is TRBV27, the J gene TRBJ1-4; the D is unclear. Trimming removed 5 bases from V and 0 bases from J, with 13 bases in between. CDR3 length equals 16 residues. Germline loops: CDR1 MNHEY, CDR2 SMNVEV (reference sequence).

This chain's CDR3 is CASSKWRGDGTEAFF. The DNA of the CDR3 is TGTGCCAGCAGCAAATGGAGGGGAGATGGCACTGAAGCTTTCTTT. The chain couples TRBV21-1 to TRBJ1-1. TRBV21-1 is marked as a pseudogene. The CDR3 is 15 amino acids.

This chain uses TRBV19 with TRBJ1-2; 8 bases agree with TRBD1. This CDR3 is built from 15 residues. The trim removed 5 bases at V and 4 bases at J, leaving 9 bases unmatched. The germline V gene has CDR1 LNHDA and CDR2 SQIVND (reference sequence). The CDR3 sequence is CASSSGQAQSYGYTF. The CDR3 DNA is TGTGCCAGTAGTTCGGGACAGGCCCAAAGCTATGGCTACACCTTC.

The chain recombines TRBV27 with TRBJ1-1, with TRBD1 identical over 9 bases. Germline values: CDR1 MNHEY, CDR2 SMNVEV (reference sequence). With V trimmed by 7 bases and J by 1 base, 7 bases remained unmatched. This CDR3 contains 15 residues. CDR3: CASTWGTGPNTEAFF. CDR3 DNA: TGTGCCAGCACTTGGGGGACAGGGCCGAACACTGAAGCTTTCTTT.

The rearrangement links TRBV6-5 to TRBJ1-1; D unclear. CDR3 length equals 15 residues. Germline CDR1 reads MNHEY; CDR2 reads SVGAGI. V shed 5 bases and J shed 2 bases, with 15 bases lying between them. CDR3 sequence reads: CASSPDKAPNTEAFF. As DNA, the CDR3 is TGTGCCAGCAGTCCCGACAAGGCGCCTAACACTGAAGCTTTCTTT.

The CDR3 loop is CASRARTGPNQPQHF. CDR3 coding DNA: TGTGCCAGCAGGGCTCGGACAGGGCCCAATCAGCCCCAGCATTTT. The chain is built from TRBV6-5 and TRBJ1-5, with 8 bases matching TRBD1. V shed 6 bases and J 3 bases; nucleotides not matched to a gene: 7. The germline CDR1 and CDR2 sequences are MNHEY and SVGAGI. The CDR3 is made up of 15 amino acids.

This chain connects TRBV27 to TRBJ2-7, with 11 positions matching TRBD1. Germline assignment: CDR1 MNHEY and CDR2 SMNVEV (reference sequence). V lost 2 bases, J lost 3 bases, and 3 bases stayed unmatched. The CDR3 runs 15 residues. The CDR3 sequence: CASSLRGTGGYEQYF. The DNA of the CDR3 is TGTGCCAGCAGTTTAAGGGGGACAGGGGGCTACGAGCAGTACTTC.

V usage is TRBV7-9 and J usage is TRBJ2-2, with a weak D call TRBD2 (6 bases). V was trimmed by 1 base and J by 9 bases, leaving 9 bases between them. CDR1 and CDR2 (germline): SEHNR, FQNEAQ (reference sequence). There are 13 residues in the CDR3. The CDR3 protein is CASSLGDWRELFF. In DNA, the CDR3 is TGTGCCAGCAGCTTAGGGGACTGGCGGGAGCTGTTTTTT.